This note documents a single T cell receptor (beta chain) sequence. Per the germline V gene, CDR1 is SGHTA and CDR2 is FQGNSA. Trimming stripped 4 bases from V and 0 bases from J, with 12 bases between. CDR3 length: 16 amino acids. These data belong to a study of blood T cell repertoires in COVID-19. Study as a whole: Sites in the United States, Italy and Spain provided acute and convalescent COVID-19 samples.

Clones were read by immunoSEQ multiplex PCR, and TCRdb kept only the in-frame ones, dropping some. The table lists some 250,000 clones, 65% to 85% of them singletons. Input material: peripheral blood. The source is an elderly woman with acute or convalescent COVID-19. V usage is TRBV7-2 and J usage is TRBJ2-2; D may be TRBD1 (6 bases). CDR3 DNA: TGTGCCAGCAGCTCCTCCGGGACAACGAACACCGGGGAGCTGTTTTTT. Protein product: CASSSSGTTNTGELFF.